Sequencing of this T cell receptor beta chain was carried out in a study of blood T cells in healthy people across ages. A second PCR, run for roughly 7 to 11 cycles, used a sample-barcoded 5' primer plus a J-beta primer mix. Every cDNA molecule carried a tag from a template-switch adaptor bearing 12 random nucleotides. In TCRdb, the 5' RACE reads were re-called with MiXCR into one record per CDR3 protein. This sample carries about 620,000 distinct CDR3 sequences, under 25% of them seen once, and the ten largest clones take roughly 3.6%. V lost 1 base and J 0 bases, leaving 9 bases between the germline ends. CDR3 length: 15 residues. CDR1 is SGDLS and CDR2 is YYNGEE in the germline V gene.

The material sequenced was blood. The chain has TRBV9 and TRBJ2-3; D gene ambiguous. The sequence derives from a man in his sixties or seventies in good health. CDR3 in DNA: TGTGCCAGCAGCGTATTCCGAGTAAGCACAGATACGCAGTATTTT. Translating it yields CASSVFRVSTDTQYF.